This TCR beta chain emerged from a study of blood T cell repertoires in COVID-19 (dated by TCRdb to between 2020 and 2021). Looking at the study overall: Samples covering the acute and convalescent phases of COVID-19 were provided by collaborators in the United States, Italy and Spain. The samples were drawn from the first 160 participants of the ongoing ImmuneRACE study and from over a thousand subjects provided by 6 global collaborators. HLA class I and class II types, where available, came from metadata supplied by the sample provider rather than from assay-based typing. The material from the prospective study consisted of cDNA or gDNA derived from T cells, B-cell-depleted T cells, or PBMCs. The sample metadata nearly always contained a de-identified subject ID, COVID-19 status, age in years and sex. Subjects who had been exposed to COVID-19, were actively infected with it, or had recovered from it provided the deeply sampled blood TCRbeta repertoires that made up the dataset. The repertoires were made available in a free public database intended to serve as a resource for research on the immune response to SARS-CoV-2. The full study reports these points: The amount of clinical and demographic metadata varied by source and participant and was provided uncurated.

TCRbeta CDR3 regions were amplified from genomic DNA by means of the immunoSEQ Assay, a bias-controlled multiplex PCR. The study's own analysis went as follows. Nucleated cell counts per sample were estimated from amplification of reference gene primers within the assay. To quantify the absolute abundance of each unique TCRbeta CDR3 rearrangement, sequence reads were collapsed and filtered. For each sample, productive Simpson clonality was calculated as the square root of Simpson's diversity index over productive rearrangements. Drawn from immuneACCESS, this table holds only the in-frame rearrangements with V and J called that TCRdb kept. Clones are partly lost; checked studies trace under half to an unresolved V gene and leave the rest unexplained. V, J and clone size derive from that table, while D and trimming were established from the DNA sequence. In all, the sample holds about 64,000 clones, and just over 90% of those were seen once. The ten largest make up around 1.5% of the sample.

With respect to this clone: The clone's antigen remains unknown. Nothing much larger sits one base from this clone, and base qualities are not available.

Reading the germline V gene (reference sequence) gives CDR1 MNHNY and CDR2 SVGAGI. V is trimmed back by 5 bases and J by 14 bases, and the junction contains 8 bases that no gene match accounts for. The CDR3 covers 12 residues, taking in both the cysteine and the phenylalanine. The CDR3 DNA has 36 bases and is translated from base 1. Collaborating institutions collected whole blood in K2EDTA tubes following their own protocols. For TCRbeta analysis, collaborators shipped samples as frozen whole blood, isolated PBMCs, or DNA extracted from either of those sample types. Recombination joined TRBV6-6 with TRBJ2-1, with 8 junctional bases fitting TRBD1. The source of this sequence is a human donor in a cohort sampled during active COVID-19. The sample was peripheral blood. The DNA sequence is TGTGCCAGCAGTGGGGGAGACAGGGGAAAGTTCTTC. The resulting protein is CASSGGDRGKFF.